This TCR beta chain emerged from a study of cytomegalovirus exposure and HLA in healthy donors. Findings of the study overall: A later analysis reportedly found that, within productive TCRs, an Asian-associated ancestry cluster had fewer N-insertions than the mean observed across the approximately 700 donors. Being indistinguishable, some V segments were excluded, TRBV6-2 and TRBV6-3 among them. For most TCR beta V segments, an earlier analysis put the productive rate at about 87% or about 30% of the time. What was likely a sequencing artifact was a cluster of highly shared sequence variants.

Use of 60 Vbeta and 13 Jbeta primers characterized the PCR. Clones were read by immunoSEQ multiplex PCR, and TCRdb kept only the in-frame ones, dropping some. Here the sample spans roughly 130,000 clones, roughly four fifths being singletons. Per the germline V gene, CDR1 is MNHEY and CDR2 is SVGAGI. The V and J ends lost 2 bases and 2 bases respectively, with 10 bases between them. The CDR3 loop spans 15 amino acids. Remarks on this clone: Antigen unknown.

This receptor was identified in a boy under 18 in good health and CMV-seronegative. Sequencing was performed on PBMCs. The gene calls are TRBV6-5 and TRBJ1-3, with D tentatively TRBD1 (5 bases). CDR3 in DNA: TGTGCCAGCAGTTACGTCCCGGGGGCTGGAAACACCATATATTTT. Translated, it gives CASSYVPGAGNTIYF.